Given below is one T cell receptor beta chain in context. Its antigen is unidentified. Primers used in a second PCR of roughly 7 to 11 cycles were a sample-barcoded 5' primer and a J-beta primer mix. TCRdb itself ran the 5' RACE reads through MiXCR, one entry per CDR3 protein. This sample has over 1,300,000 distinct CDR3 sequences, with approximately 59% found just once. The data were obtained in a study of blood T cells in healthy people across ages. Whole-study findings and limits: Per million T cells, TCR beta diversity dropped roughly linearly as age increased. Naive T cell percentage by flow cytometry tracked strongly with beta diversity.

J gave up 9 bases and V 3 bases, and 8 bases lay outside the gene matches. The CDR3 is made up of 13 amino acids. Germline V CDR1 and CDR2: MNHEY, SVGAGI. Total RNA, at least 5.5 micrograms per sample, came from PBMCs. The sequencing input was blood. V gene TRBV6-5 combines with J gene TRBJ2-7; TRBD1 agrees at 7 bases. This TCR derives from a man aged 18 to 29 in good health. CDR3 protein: CASSYYRGPRQYF. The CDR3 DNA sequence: TGTGCCAGCAGTTATTACAGGGGCCCTCGGCAGTACTTC.